Here is one T cell receptor (beta chain) with its context. This record comes from a study of blood T cell repertoires in COVID-19. Study context: PBMCs, B-cell-depleted T cells, or T cells were the source of the cDNA or gDNA that made up the material.

Authors' analysis steps: Estimates of nucleated cell counts were drawn from the amplification of reference gene primers. Using immunoSEQ multiplex PCR, the repertoire was profiled, and TCRdb retains in-frame clones only, with some absent. V, J and clone size are taken as reported in that table, and D and trimming were inferred from the DNA itself. Of fewer than 25,000 clones listed, roughly 89% are singletons. Sequenced material: peripheral blood. The sequence came from a woman in her sixties with active COVID-19.

The CDR3: CASSLLRQADSGNTIYF. CDR3 coding DNA: TGTGCCAGCTCACTACTGAGACAGGCCGACTCTGGAAACACCATATATTTT. V gene TRBV18 combines with J gene TRBJ1-3, with a tentative D call TRBD1 (6 bases). Germline CDR1 and CDR2: KGHSH and LQKENI. The CDR3 is made up of 17 amino acids. Trimming left V 4 bases short and J 0 bases short, with 16 bases between. Filled out from reference TRBV18 and TRBJ1-3, the complete variable domain reads NAGVMQNPRHLVRRRGQEARLRCSPMKGHSHVYWYRQLPEEGLKFMVYLQKENIIDESGMPKERFSAEFPKEGPSILRIQQVVRGDSAAYFCASSLLRQADSGNTIYFGEGSWLTVV.